These T cell receptor beta chains were read from a single sample in a study of T cell responses to AZD1222 COVID-19 vaccine. Data came from immunoSEQ multiplex PCR; TCRdb stores just in-frame clones and leaves some out. The sample has 180,000 or so clones; around nine tenths are singletons. Sequenced material: peripheral blood, taken on day 0 of AZD1222 vaccination. These receptor sequences come from an adult in good health. The CDR3 runs from the conserved cysteine through the conserved F or W. The D gene is left open where the match is weak. Where a row states a size, it is once, few, many or the class of an expanded clone; other rows omit it.

d_gene	v_gene	j_gene	abundance	CDR3nt	CDR3aa
.	TRBV6-5	TRBJ2-7	.	TGTGCCAGCATTCGAGACAGTCTAGCTTACGAGCAGTACTTC	CASIRDSLAYEQYF
.	TRBV30	TRBJ1-3	.	TGTGCCTGGACAAGGGGAAACACCATATATTTT	CAWTRGNTIYF
.	TRBV2	TRBJ1-1	once	TGTGCCAGCACCCTTCGGGGGGGGAACACTGAAGCTTTCTTT	CASTLRGGNTEAFF
.	TRBV2	TRBJ2-3	.	TGTGCCAGCAGCGCACAGGGCGAACCTAGCACAGATACGCAGTATTTT	CASSAQGEPSTDTQYF
.	TRBV6-5	TRBJ2-1	.	TGTGCCAGCAGACCTAATTTAAATGAGCAGTTCTTC	CASRPNLNEQFF
.	TRBV11-2	TRBJ2-3	once	TGTGCCAGCAGCCGCCTTGCTGGCACAGATACGCAGTATTTT	CASSRLAGTDTQYF
TRBD2	TRBV4-1	TRBJ2-7	.	TGCGCCAGCAGCCAAGAAGGACTAGCGTTCTCCGAGCAGTACTTC	CASSQEGLAFSEQYF
.	TRBV5-6	TRBJ2-1	.	TGTGCCAGCAGCCCTAGGGTATTAGGGTACTCCTACAATGAGCAGTTCTTC	CASSPRVLGYSYNEQFF
TRBD2	TRBV11-2	TRBJ2-1	.	TGTGCCAGCAGCAACCTAGCGGGAGGGCGCAATGAGCAGTTCTTC	CASSNLAGGRNEQFF
.	TRBV7-8	TRBJ1-5	.	TGTGCCAGCAGCTTTATGCAGGAACGGCAGCCCCAGCATTTT	CASSFMQERQPQHF
TRBD2	TRBV3-1/TRBV3-2	TRBJ2-7	.	TGTGCCAGCAGCCCGGGACTACCGAAATACGAGCAGTACTTC	CASSPGLPKYEQYF
TRBD2	TRBV7-9	TRBJ2-2	.	TGTGCCAGCAGCTTAGGACTAGCGGTCGGCATTACGAACACCGGGGAGCTGTTTTTT	CASSLGLAVGITNTGELFF